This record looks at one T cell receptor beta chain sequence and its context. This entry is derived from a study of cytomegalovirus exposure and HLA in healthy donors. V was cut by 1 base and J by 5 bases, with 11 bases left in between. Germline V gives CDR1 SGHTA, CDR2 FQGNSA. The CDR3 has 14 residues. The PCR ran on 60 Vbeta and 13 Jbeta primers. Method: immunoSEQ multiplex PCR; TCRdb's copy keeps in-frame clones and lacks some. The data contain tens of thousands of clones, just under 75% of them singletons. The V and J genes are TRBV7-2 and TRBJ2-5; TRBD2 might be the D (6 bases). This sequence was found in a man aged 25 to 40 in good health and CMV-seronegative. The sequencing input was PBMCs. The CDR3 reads CASSLVGAGETQYF. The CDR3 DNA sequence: TGTGCCAGCAGCTTAGTAGGGGCGGGGGAGACCCAGTACTTC. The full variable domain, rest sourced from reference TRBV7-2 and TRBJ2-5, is GAGVSQSPSNKVTEKGKDVELRCDPISGHTALYWYRQSLGQGLEFLIYFQGNSAPDKSGLPSDRFSAERTGGSVSTLTIQRTQQEDSAVYLCASSLVGAGETQYFGPGTRLLVL.